The 12 T cell receptor beta chains listed next were all sequenced from one sample in a study of blood T cell repertoires in COVID-19 (dated by TCRdb to between 2020 and 2021). Libraries were prepared through the immunoSEQ multiplex PCR assay. TCRdb's version of the immuneACCESS table is confined to in-frame rearrangements and falls short of the full clone set. An unresolved V gene accounts for under half of the shortfall where checked; the remainder is of unknown origin. Counted in this sample were about 200,000 clones; around 80% of them appeared once. The ten largest account for around 5.1% of the sample. The sequenced sample consisted of peripheral blood. These receptors were taken from a woman between 65 and 79 years old with acute or convalescent COVID-19.

The chain recombines TRBV7-9 with TRBJ1-4; D remains ambiguous. V lost 2 bases to trimming and J lost 8 bases, with 18 bases between them. The CDR3 totals 16 residues. Germline V gene data show CDR1 as SEHNR and CDR2 as FQNEAQ (reference sequence). CDR3 coding DNA: TGTGCCAGCAGCTTAAATCTAGGGCTAGGAGGAGAAAAACTGTTTTTT. This encodes CASSLNLGLGGEKLFF.

The chain is built from TRBV27 and TRBJ2-1; TRBD2 matches 13 bases. This CDR3 contains 15 residues. Per the germline V gene, CDR1 is MNHEY and CDR2 is SMNVEV (reference sequence). The V segment lost 5 bases and the J segment 8 bases; nucleotides outside the gene matches: 6. The CDR3 region is CASSLGLAGVDEQFF. The CDR3 region has the DNA TGTGCCAGCAGTCTAGGACTAGCGGGAGTAGATGAGCAGTTCTTC.

The chain uses TRBV14 and TRBJ2-7; D is perhaps TRBD1 (5 bases). The CDR3 is 15 amino acids. Germline lookup yields CDR1 SGHDN and CDR2 FVKESK. Trimming left V 0 bases short and J 3 bases short, with 12 bases between. For the CDR3, the DNA is TGTGCCAGCAGCCAAGAGAAAGGGGCCGACTACGAGCAGTACTTC. Its protein is CASSQEKGADYEQYF.

There are a few counts of this clone. The chain carries TRBV9 and TRBJ2-7; no firm D call. The CDR3 runs 13 residues. The V and J ends lost 0 bases and 5 bases respectively, with 9 bases between them. Germline V lookup: CDR1 SGDLS, CDR2 YYNGEE. The CDR3, as DNA: TGTGCCAGCAGCGTAGATCGTCCGGACGAGCAGTACTTC. Amino acid sequence: CASSVDRPDEQYF.

This clone was seen more than once but under ten times. This chain connects TRBV2 to TRBJ2-3; D remains ambiguous. The V end lost 6 bases, the J end lost 2 bases, and 6 bases lay between the germline ends. This CDR3 comprises 12 residues. Germline V gene sequence: CDR1 SNHLY, CDR2 FYNNEI. The CDR3 DNA reads as TGTGCCAGCAGAGAACTCACAGATACGCAGTATTTT. Amino acids: CASRELTDTQYF.

This clone was picked up a small number of times. The chain uses TRBV28 and TRBJ2-5; 8 nucleotides align to TRBD1. Per the germline V gene, CDR1 is MDHEN and CDR2 is SYDVKM. V was clipped by 4 bases and J by 5 bases; unmatched bases: 15. This CDR3 contains 17 residues. The CDR3 protein is CASSSDRGGLLGETQYF. In DNA, the CDR3 is TGTGCCAGCAGTTCAGACAGGGGTGGGTTGCTTGGGGAGACCCAGTACTTC.

This sequence joins TRBV2 and TRBJ1-6, with TRBD1 identical over 7 bases. CDR3 size: 17 residues. The germline gives CDR1 SNHLY, CDR2 FYNNEI. V was clipped by 6 bases and J by 0 bases; unmatched bases: 8. CDR3 sequence: CASRTGTASSYNSPLHF. CDR3 nucleotide sequence: TGTGCCAGCAGAACCGGGACAGCAAGCTCCTATAATTCACCCCTCCACTTT.

The V and J genes are TRBV28 and TRBJ2-1, with TRBD2 identical over 10 bases. Germline V CDR1 and CDR2: MDHEN, SYDVKM. The V gene end was trimmed by 5 bases and the J gene end by 3 bases; junction bases not matched to a gene: 7. This CDR3 has 16 amino acids. Here the CDR3 DNA reads TGTGCCAGCAGTGAGCTTGGGACTAGCGACTACAATGAGCAGTTCTTC. Protein product: CASSELGTSDYNEQFF.

This chain connects TRBV5-1 to TRBJ1-2; 8 bases are a match to TRBD1. With 4 bases clipped from V and 3 bases from J, the junction kept 5 bases outside the gene matches. The CDR3 is made up of 14 amino acids. Germline-derived CDR1 and CDR2 are SGHRS and YFSETQ. CDR3 loop: CASSAGGRDYGYTF. The CDR3 DNA reads TGCGCCAGCAGCGCAGGGGGCAGGGACTATGGCTACACCTTC.

This clone occurred many times. The chain employs TRBV10-2 and TRBJ1-1; 7 nucleotides agree with TRBD1. V was clipped by 4 bases and J by 4 bases; unmatched bases: 9. Germline CDR1 WSHSY, CDR2 SAAADI. The length of the CDR3 is 15 residues. CDR3 region: CASSGRQGSSTEAFF. The CDR3 DNA reads TGCGCCAGCAGTGGCCGACAGGGATCGAGCACTGAAGCTTTCTTT.

The chain carries TRBV28 and TRBJ1-5, with 7 bases lining up with TRBD1. The germline CDR1 and CDR2 sequences are MDHEN and SYDVKM. The junction had 9 bases not matched to a gene; V was cut back by 4 bases and J by 6 bases. The CDR3 has 15 amino acids. The CDR3 sequence is CASSSNDRVIQPQHF. CDR3 DNA: TGTGCCAGCAGTTCGAATGACAGGGTAATTCAGCCCCAGCATTTT.

The chain has TRBV6-6 and TRBJ1-6; tentative D call: TRBD1 (6 bases). Trimming shortened V by 9 bases and J by 5 bases, and 11 bases separated the two germline ends. The germline gives CDR1 MNHNY, CDR2 SVGAGI (reference sequence). This CDR3 comprises 13 residues. CDR3 residues: CASRTENNSPLHF. The DNA for the CDR3 is TGTGCCAGTCGGACAGAGAATAATTCACCCCTCCACTTT.